This T cell receptor (beta chain) was identified in a study of cytomegalovirus exposure and HLA in healthy donors (dated by TCRdb to the late 2010s). About the full investigation: An earlier analysis of 587 of the donors reported over 250 Gb of sequence data and approximately 120 million unique TCR beta sequences obtained from about 200 million T cells. HLA typing included class I and class II loci at four-digit resolution. In a later genetic analysis, genome-wide SNP genotypes for about 55% of the 666 donors were used, and that subset was treated as a discovery cohort. Alongside the repertoire data, information on donor age, sex, ethnicity and CMV serostatus was compiled. The genetic ancestry cluster associated with self-reported Caucasian donors included approximately 85% of the roughly 360 genotyped donors. In an earlier analysis of several hundred of the donors, high-throughput TCR beta sequencing was used to judge whether each TCR beta V gene segment behaved as functional or pseudogenic. Using immunosequencing, the study profiled T cell repertoires from around 670 subjects and related those repertoires to cytomegalovirus serostatus. Roughly five DR-DQ haplotypes were treated as single units for association and clustering because of strong linkage in the cohort. To study patterns of TCR occurrence, a later analysis re-analyzed previously published TCR beta repertoires from 666 donors and added high-resolution HLA genotyping. All discovery cohort repertoires had been generated on a single sequencing platform. Approximately 310 gigabases of sequencing data and around 80 million unique TCR sequences made up an early release that covered about 640 HLA-typed donors. The study aimed to test whether cataloging public T cell receptors could reveal signatures of past pathogen exposure. A separate validation cohort of about 110 different subjects was used in addition to the 666-subject first cohort. The later analysis used no new phenotypic data to find candidate immune exposures, relying instead on TCR beta sequences and their occurrence across donors. High-throughput TCR immunosequencing, statistical association of individual TCRs with disease status, and machine learning were combined to predict cytomegalovirus infection status. Among some 410 genotyped donors of the cohort, an average of approximately 220,000 unique TCR beta nucleotide sequences was sequenced per donor, of which about 19% were non-productive. Typing coverage differed by locus: A, B, C, DRB1 and DQB1 were typed in about 620-640 donors, DQA1 in around 500, DPA1 in around 600, and DPB1 in around 490.

This clone was seen a handful of times. Its antigen has not been determined. No base quality values were provided; no much bigger clone lies one nucleotide off. For CDR1 and CDR2, the germline V gene lists SGHNT and YENEEA. Clipping removes 4 bases from V and 4 bases from J, with 9 as the unmatched junction base count. Measured from the cysteine to the phenylalanine, the CDR3 is 16 residues long. Kept here is only the CDR3 DNA, which spans 48 bases and is read in frame from base 1. Libraries were prepared through the immunoSEQ multiplex PCR assay. For the multiplex PCR, a mixture combining 60 forward primers for TCR Vbeta segments and 13 reverse primers for TCR Jbeta segments was used. Amplification of the CDR3 region of rearranged TCR beta genes was performed with a multiplex PCR assay on genomic DNA. The amplified TCR beta libraries were sequenced on the Illumina HiSeq System as 87-base-pair reads. As for the original processing: A later analysis counted about 76 million unique TCR beta chains across the 650 to 700 repertoires, and around 12 million of these chains were shared by at least two donors. A nearest-neighbor algorithm error-corrected the raw reads and collapsed the reads into unique sequences, merging closely related sequences to remove PCR and sequencing errors. V, D and J gene segments were assigned by aligning CDR3 sequences to IMGT reference sequences. For a sequence to be retained, a match of at least six nucleotides to both a V gene segment and a J gene segment was required. A rearrangement counted as productive if the CDR3 had no stop codons and remained in frame with V and J, and every other rearrangement counted as non-productive. Following IMGT convention, CDR3 was defined as the stretch from the second conserved V-encoded cysteine to the conserved J-encoded phenylalanine. The earlier analysis of more than 450 of the donors excluded sequences that lacked an unambiguous match to a single V gene segment. An earlier analysis of around 600 of the donors classified V segments as functional when productive rearrangements were above 56.7% and as segregating when the standard deviation between donors was above 5%. A statistical classification framework was built to diagnose cytomegalovirus status from the catalog of TCR beta chain sequences. In a later analysis, TCR nucleotide sequences were compared against IMGT/GENE-DB human TR gene sequences so that V and J genes could be assigned. Using the TCRdist pipeline, a later analysis assigned CDR3 sequences along with most-parsimonious VDJ recombination scenarios. A later analysis defined each TCR beta chain by its CDR3 amino acid sequence plus V-gene family, and excluded reads lacking a unique V-gene family. In a later analysis, 500 to 650 highly shared, low-generation-probability nucleotide sequences were removed to address suspected cross-contamination and a sequencing artifact. In a later analysis, a clonal expansion index for each public chain was calculated from normalized within-repertoire ranks of inferred template counts. In a later analysis, generation probabilities were computed with a VDJ recombination model fitted to out-of-frame rearrangements, and the resulting probabilities were checked against IGoR. In a later analysis, TCR-TCR, TCR-HLA and TCR-CMV co-occurrence was scored with hypergeometric tests, and a repertoire-size bias correction was applied to TCR pairs. False discovery rates were estimated in a later analysis by permuting HLA or CMV assignments 20 times. In a later analysis, co-occurring TCRs were grouped using DBSCAN, with TCRdist sequence similarity added in when clustering inside HLA-allele-positive subsets. For co-occurrence clustering, repertoires with fewer than 30,000 or more than 120,000 public chains were excluded, along with five or six repertoires with anomalous nucleotide sharing. TCRdb's version of the immuneACCESS table is confined to in-frame rearrangements and falls short of the full clone set. An unresolved V gene accounts for under half of the shortfall where checked; the remainder is of unknown origin. V and J calls and clone size are those listed in that table; D and trimming were worked out from the DNA. The sample profile shows over 100,000 clones; 8% to 9.5% of them were found once. 5.5% of the sample is taken by the ten largest.

What the study reported, not specific to this receptor: According to a later analysis, most CMV-associated TCR beta chains appeared to be HLA-restricted, and the HLA associations seemed to be driven largely by CMV exposure. The only immune exposure information available for the cohort was CMV serostatus. Because HLA typing was unavailable for some donors at each locus, only the typed subset was used in association tests. Some IMGT-functional V segments, including TRBV6-2 and TRBV6-3, could not be distinguished by the 87-base-pair reads and were therefore excluded. Strong co-occurrence of HLA alleles, especially DR and DQ, made assigning TCR associations to individual alleles difficult. The classifier was reported to diagnose cytomegalovirus status with high specificity and sensitivity in both the original cohort and the validation cohort. The authors suggested that the approach could potentially be extended to other disease states and immunological phenotypes. The study gave a list of 150 to 200 TCR beta chains associated with cytomegalovirus. The cohort was sequenced for TCR beta chains only, and without alpha or paired-chain data the features that could be detected were limited. A further reported finding was that TCR beta sequences accurately predicted the HLA-A and HLA-B alleles for most subjects in the first cohort. A few of the identified cytomegalovirus-associated TCR beta chains were confirmed in vitro to be specific for cytomegalovirus antigens. Presence/absence analyses assumed roughly uniform sequencing depth across donors, an assumption that may not hold. A group of highly shared sequence variants was considered likely to be a technical artifact of the sequencing pipeline. In an earlier analysis of fewer than 750 of the donors, most TCR beta V segments were observed in productive rearrangements about 87% or about 30% of the time, broadly matching IMGT annotations. A later genetic analysis associated a missense DCLRE1C variant with V-gene and J-gene trimming of TCR beta chains, and an independent cohort replicated the association. In a later genetic analysis, fewer N-insertions in productive TCRs were reported among donors in an Asian-associated ancestry cluster than the roughly 700-donor mean. Roughly 17 rarely observed V segments, including chromosome 9 orphons, were excluded from the earlier analysis of several hundred of the donors because counts were too low. In a later analysis, the rate of TCR association differed among HLA loci, with DRB1 alleles having the most associated TCRs and HLA-C alleles having the fewest. While some public TCRs were present in many individuals, most TCR sequences turned up only very rarely across donors. Specific HLA alleles were associated with 15,000 to 20,000 TCR beta sequences at a false discovery rate of 0.05 in a later analysis. Linkage disequilibrium might explain the correlated functional status among segregating V segments, but an unknown experimental factor could not be ruled out. A later analysis reported that several top co-occurrence clusters appeared linked to parvovirus B19, influenza, CMV and Epstein-Barr virus. In a later analysis, HLA-associated TCR beta chains showed more clonal expansion and lower generation probabilities than non-associated chains that were equally common.

The cohort consisted of more than 650 healthy bone marrow donors. At the time of sampling, every cohort member was nominally healthy, though immune exposures that went unrecorded were likely present. The donor was CMV seronegative and belonged to the group of around 400 seronegative cohort members. A peripheral blood sample was provided by each donor, and peripheral blood mononuclear cells were used for TCR beta sequencing. Genomic DNA extraction from the blood cell samples was performed with the Qiagen DNeasy Blood Extraction Kit. The sequence was obtained from a man aged 35 to 55 in good health and CMV-seronegative. The V and J genes are TRBV11-3 and TRBJ2-1; 8 central bases correspond to TRBD2. Sequencing used PBMCs. The DNA sequence reads TGTGCCAGCAGCTCTCCCTCCGGGGGGGCATACAATGAGCAGTTCTTC. Its protein product is CASSSPSGGAYNEQFF. Reference TRBV11-3 and TRBJ2-1 genes cover what lies past the CDR3, so the full variable domain is EAGVVQSPRYKIIEKKQPVAFWCNPISGHNTLYWYLQNLGQGPELLIRYENEEAVDDSQLPKDRFSAERLKGVDSTLKIQPAELGDSAVYLCASSSPSGGAYNEQFFGPGTRLTVL.